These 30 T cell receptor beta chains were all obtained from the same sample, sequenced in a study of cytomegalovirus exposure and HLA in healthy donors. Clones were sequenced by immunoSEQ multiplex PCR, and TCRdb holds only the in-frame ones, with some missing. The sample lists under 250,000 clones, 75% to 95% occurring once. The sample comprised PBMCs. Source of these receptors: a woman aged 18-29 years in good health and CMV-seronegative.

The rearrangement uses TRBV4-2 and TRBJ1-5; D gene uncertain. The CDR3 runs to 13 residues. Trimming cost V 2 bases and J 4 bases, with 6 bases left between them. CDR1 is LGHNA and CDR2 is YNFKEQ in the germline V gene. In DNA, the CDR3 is TGTGCCAGCAGCCAATCCCTTAATCAGCCCCAGCATTTT. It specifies CASSQSLNQPQHF.

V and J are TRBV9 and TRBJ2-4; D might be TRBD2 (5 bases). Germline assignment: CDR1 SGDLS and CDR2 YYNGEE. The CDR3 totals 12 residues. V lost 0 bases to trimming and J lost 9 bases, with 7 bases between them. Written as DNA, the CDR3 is TGTGCCAGCAGCGTAGATGAGGGCATTCAGTACTTC. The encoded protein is CASSVDEGIQYF. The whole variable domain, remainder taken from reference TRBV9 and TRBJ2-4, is DSGVTQTPKHLITATGQRVTLRCSPRSGDLSVYWYQQSLDQGLQFLIQYYNGEERAKGNILERFSAQQFPDLHSELNLSSLELGDSALYFCASSVDEGIQYFGAGTRLSVL.

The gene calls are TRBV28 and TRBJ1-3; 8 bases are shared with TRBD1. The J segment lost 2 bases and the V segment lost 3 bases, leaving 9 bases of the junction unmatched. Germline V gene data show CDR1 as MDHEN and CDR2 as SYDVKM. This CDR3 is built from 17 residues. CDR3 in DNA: TGTGCCAGCAGTTTCCTAAAGACAGGGGATACTGGAAACACCATATATTTT. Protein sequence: CASSFLKTGDTGNTIYF.

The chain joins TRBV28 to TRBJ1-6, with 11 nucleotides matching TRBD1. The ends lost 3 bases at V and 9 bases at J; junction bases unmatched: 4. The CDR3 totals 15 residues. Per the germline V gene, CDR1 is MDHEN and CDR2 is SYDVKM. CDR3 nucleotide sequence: TGTGCCAGCAGTTTTGGGACAGGGGGGATTTCACCCCTCCACTTT. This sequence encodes CASSFGTGGISPLHF. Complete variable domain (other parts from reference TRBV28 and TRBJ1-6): DVKVTQSSRYLVKRTGEKVFLECVQDMDHENMFWYRQDPGLGLRLIYFSYDVKMKEKGDIPEGYSVSREKKERFSLILESASTNQTSMYLCASSFGTGGISPLHFGNGTRLTVT.

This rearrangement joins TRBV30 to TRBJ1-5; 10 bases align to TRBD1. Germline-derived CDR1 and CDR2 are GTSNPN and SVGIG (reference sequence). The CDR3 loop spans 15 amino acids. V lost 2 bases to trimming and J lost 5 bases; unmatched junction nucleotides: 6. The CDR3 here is CAWSLGQGGDQPQHF. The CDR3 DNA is TGTGCCTGGAGTCTTGGACAGGGGGGGGATCAGCCCCAGCATTTT.

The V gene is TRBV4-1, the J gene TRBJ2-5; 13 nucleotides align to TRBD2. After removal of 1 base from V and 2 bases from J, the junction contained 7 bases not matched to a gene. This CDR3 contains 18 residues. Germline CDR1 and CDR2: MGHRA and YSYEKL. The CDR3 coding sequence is TGCGCCAGCAGCCAAGGTCCGACTAGCGGGAGGTCACAAGAGACCCAGTACTTC. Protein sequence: CASSQGPTSGRSQETQYF.

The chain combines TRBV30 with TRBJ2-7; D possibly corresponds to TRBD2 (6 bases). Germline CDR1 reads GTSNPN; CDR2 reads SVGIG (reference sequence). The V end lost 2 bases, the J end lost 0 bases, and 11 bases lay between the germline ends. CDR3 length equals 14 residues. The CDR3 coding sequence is TGTGCCTGGAGTCCGGCGGGGTTCTCCTACGAGCAGTACTTC. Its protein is CAWSPAGFSYEQYF.

This chain's CDR3 is CASNPGTTSNQPQHF. The CDR3 DNA sequence: TGTGCCAGCAACCCAGGGACAACTAGCAATCAGCCCCAGCATTTT. The rearrangement uses TRBV6-1 and TRBJ1-5; the D gene is possibly TRBD1 (6 bases). The CDR3 consists of 15 residues. Germline CDR1 reads MNHNS; CDR2 reads SASEGT. V lost 7 bases to trimming and J lost 0 bases, with 13 bases between them.

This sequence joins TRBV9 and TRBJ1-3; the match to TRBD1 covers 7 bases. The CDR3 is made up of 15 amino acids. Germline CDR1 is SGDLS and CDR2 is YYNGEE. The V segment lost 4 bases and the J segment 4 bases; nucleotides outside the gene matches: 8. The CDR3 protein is CASSPRTGSGNTIYF. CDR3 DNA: TGTGCCAGCAGCCCCAGGACAGGCTCCGGAAACACCATATATTTT.

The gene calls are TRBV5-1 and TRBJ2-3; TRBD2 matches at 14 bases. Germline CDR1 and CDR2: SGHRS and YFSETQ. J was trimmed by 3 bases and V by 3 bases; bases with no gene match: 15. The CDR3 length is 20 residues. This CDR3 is CASSSGLAGGWSRGTDTQYF. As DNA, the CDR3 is TGCGCCAGCAGCTCCGGACTAGCGGGAGGTTGGTCCCGGGGTACAGATACGCAGTATTTT.

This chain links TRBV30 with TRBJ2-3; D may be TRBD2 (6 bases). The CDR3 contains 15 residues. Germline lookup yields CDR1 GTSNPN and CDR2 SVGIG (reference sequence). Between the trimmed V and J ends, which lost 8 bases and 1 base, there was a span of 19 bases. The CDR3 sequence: CALPKKTGGTDTQYF. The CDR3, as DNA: TGTGCCCTACCTAAAAAGACGGGAGGCACAGATACGCAGTATTTT.

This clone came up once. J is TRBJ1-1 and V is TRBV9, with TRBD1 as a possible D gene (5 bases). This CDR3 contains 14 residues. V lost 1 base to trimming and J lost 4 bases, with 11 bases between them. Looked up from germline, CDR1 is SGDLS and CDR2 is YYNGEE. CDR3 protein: CASSVSGGSTEAFF. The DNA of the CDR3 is TGTGCCAGCAGCGTAAGCGGGGGATCCACTGAAGCTTTCTTT.

The CDR3, as DNA: TGTGCCAGCAGTGGGGGACAGGGTTGGGAAAAACTGTTTTTT. Translated, it gives CASSGGQGWEKLFF. The chain carries TRBV9 and TRBJ1-4; 9 bases are shared with TRBD1. The germline gives CDR1 SGDLS, CDR2 YYNGEE. Trimming removed 5 bases from V and 8 bases from J; junction bases left unmatched: 7. The CDR3 covers 14 residues.

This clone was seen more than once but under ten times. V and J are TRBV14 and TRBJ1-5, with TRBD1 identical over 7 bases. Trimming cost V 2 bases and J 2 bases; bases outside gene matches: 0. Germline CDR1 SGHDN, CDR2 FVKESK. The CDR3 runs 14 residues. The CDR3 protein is CASSQTGGNQPQHF. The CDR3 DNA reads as TGTGCCAGCAGCCAAACAGGGGGCAATCAGCCCCAGCATTTT. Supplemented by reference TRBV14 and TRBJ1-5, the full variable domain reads EAGVTQFPSHSVIEKGQTVTLRCDPISGHDNLYWYRRVMGKEIKFLLHFVKESKQDESGMPNNRFLAERTGGTYSTLKVQPAELEDSGVYFCASSQTGGNQPQHFGDGTRLSIL.

The CDR3 DNA sequence: TGTGCCAGCAGCCCCGACAGGGACTATGGCTACACCTTC. Its translation is CASSPDRDYGYTF. V is TRBV11-2 and J is TRBJ1-2, with 7 positions matching TRBD1. The CDR3 runs to 13 residues. V lost 5 bases to trimming and J lost 3 bases; unmatched junction nucleotides: 3. Germline values: CDR1 SGHAT, CDR2 FQNNGV. The complete variable domain, with remaining parts taken from reference TRBV11-2 and TRBJ1-2, reads EAGVAQSPRYKIIEKRQSVAFWCNPISGHATLYWYQQILGQGPKLLIQFQNNGVVDDSQLPKDRFSAERLKGVDSTLKIQPAKLEDSAVYLCASSPDRDYGYTFGSGTRLTVV.

Written as DNA, the CDR3 is TGTGCCACTAGGGGTAGCAGGAGCACAGATACGCAGTATTTT. Encoded protein: CATRGSRSTDTQYF. The chain has TRBV10-3 and TRBJ2-3; TRBD1 might be the D (5 bases). The V gene's germline CDR1 is ENHRY and CDR2 SYGVKD. V was cut by 10 bases and J by 0 bases, with 14 bases left in between. The CDR3 has 14 amino acids.

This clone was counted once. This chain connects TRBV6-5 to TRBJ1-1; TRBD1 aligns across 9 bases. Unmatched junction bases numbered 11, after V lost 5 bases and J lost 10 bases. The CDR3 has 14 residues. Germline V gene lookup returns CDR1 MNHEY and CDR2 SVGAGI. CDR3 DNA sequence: TGTGCCAGCAGTGGGACAGGGCCTAGTTCTGGAGCTTTCTTT. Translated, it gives CASSGTGPSSGAFF.

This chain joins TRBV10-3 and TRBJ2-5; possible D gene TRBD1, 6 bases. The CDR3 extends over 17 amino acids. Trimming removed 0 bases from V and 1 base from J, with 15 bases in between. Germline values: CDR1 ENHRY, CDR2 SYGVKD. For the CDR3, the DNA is TGTGCCATCAGTGAGTCCTGGGGGCAGGGGAGCCAAGAGACCCAGTACTTC. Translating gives CAISESWGQGSQETQYF.

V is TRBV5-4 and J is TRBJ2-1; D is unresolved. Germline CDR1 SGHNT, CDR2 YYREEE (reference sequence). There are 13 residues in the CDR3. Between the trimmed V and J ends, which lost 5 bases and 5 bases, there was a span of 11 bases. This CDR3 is CASRATANNEQFF. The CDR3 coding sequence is TGTGCCAGCAGGGCGACTGCAAACAATGAGCAGTTCTTC.

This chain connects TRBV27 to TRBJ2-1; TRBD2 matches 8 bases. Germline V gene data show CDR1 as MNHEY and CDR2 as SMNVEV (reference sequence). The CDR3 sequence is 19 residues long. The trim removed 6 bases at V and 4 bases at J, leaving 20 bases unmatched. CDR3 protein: CASRRRLDVVAGKYNEQFF. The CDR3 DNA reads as TGTGCCAGCAGGCGAAGGCTCGATGTCGTAGCGGGAAAATACAATGAGCAGTTCTTC.

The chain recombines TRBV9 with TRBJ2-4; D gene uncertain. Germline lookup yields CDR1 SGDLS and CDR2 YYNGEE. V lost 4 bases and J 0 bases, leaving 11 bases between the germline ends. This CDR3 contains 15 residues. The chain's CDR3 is CASSPLGLAKNIQYF. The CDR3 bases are TGTGCCAGCAGCCCCCTAGGCCTAGCCAAAAACATTCAGTACTTC. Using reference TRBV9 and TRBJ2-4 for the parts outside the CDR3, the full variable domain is DSGVTQTPKHLITATGQRVTLRCSPRSGDLSVYWYQQSLDQGLQFLIQYYNGEERAKGNILERFSAQQFPDLHSELNLSSLELGDSALYFCASSPLGLAKNIQYFGAGTRLSVL.

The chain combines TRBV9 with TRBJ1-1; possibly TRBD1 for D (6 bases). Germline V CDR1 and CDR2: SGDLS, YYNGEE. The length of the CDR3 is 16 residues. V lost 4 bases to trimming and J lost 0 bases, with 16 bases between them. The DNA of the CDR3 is TGTGCCAGCAGCCCTGGGGGGGGGACAATGAACACTGAAGCTTTCTTT. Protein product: CASSPGGGTMNTEAFF.

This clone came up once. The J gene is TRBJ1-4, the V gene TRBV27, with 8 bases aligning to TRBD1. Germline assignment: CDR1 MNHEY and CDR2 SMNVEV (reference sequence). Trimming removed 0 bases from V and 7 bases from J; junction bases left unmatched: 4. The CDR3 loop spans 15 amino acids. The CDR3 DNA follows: TGTGCCAGCAGTTTATCCGGGACAGGATTTGAAAAACTGTTTTTT. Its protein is CASSLSGTGFEKLFF.

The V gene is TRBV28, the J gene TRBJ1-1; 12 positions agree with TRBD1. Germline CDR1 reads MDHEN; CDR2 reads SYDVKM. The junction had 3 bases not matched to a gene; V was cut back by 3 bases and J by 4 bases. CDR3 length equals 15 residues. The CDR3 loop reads CASSFGTGGATEAFF. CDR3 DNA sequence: TGTGCCAGCAGTTTCGGGACAGGGGGCGCCACTGAAGCTTTCTTT. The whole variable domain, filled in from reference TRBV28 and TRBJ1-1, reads DVKVTQSSRYLVKRTGEKVFLECVQDMDHENMFWYRQDPGLGLRLIYFSYDVKMKEKGDIPEGYSVSREKKERFSLILESASTNQTSMYLCASSFGTGGATEAFFGQGTRLTVV.

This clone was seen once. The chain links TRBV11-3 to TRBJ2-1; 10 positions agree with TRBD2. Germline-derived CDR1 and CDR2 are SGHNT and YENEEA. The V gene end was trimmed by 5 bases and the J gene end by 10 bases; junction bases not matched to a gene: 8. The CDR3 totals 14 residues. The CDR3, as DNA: TGTGCCAGCAGCCCCAGCGGGAGGGCCGGGGAGCAGTTCTTC. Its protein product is CASSPSGRAGEQFF.

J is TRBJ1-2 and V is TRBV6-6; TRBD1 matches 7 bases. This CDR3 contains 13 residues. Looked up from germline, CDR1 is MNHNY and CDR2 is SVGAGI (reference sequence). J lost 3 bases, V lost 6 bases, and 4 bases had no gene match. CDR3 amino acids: CASSRQGDYGYTF. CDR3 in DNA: TGTGCCAGCAGCCGACAGGGTGACTATGGCTACACCTTC.

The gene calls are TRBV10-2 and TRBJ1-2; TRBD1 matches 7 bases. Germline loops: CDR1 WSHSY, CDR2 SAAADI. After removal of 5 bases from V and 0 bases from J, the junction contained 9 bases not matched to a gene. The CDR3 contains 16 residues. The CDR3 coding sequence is TGCGCCAGCAGTTCCGACAGGGCCCGAGCTAACTATGGCTACACCTTC. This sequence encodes CASSSDRARANYGYTF.

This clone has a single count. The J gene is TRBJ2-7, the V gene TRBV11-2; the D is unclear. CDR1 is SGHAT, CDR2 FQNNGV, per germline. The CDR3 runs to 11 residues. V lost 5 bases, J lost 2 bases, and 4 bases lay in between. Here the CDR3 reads CASSRAYEQYF. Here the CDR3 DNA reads TGTGCCAGCAGCCGGGCCTACGAGCAGTACTTC.

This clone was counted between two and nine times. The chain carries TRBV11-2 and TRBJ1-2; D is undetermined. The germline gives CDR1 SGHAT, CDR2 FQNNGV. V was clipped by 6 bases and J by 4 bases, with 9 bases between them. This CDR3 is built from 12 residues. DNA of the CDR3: TGTGCCAGCAGGCAAGAGGGCTATGGCTACACCTTC. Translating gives CASRQEGYGYTF.

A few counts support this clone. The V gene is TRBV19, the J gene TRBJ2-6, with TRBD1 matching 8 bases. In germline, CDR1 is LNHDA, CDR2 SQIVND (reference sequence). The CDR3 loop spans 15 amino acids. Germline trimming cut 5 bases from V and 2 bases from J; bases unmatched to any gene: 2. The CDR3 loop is CASSPGGAGANVLTF. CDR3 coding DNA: TGTGCCAGTAGTCCAGGGGGCGCTGGGGCCAACGTCCTGACTTTC.